The 7 T cell receptor beta chains below come from one sample, sequenced in a study of blood T cell repertoires in COVID-19. Profiled with immunoSEQ multiplex PCR; TCRdb holds only in-frame clones, not every one. The top ten clones hold about 2.5% of a sample with tens of thousands of clones, 70% to 90% of them seen once. The sequenced sample was peripheral blood. All receptors derive from a middle-aged man with COVID-19, enrolled during active disease.

The chain is built from TRBV5-1 and TRBJ2-7; TRBD2 is a possible D gene (6 bases). The germline CDR1 and CDR2 sequences are SGHRS and YFSETQ. The CDR3 is made up of 14 amino acids. V shed 4 bases and J shed 6 bases, with 17 bases lying between them. The CDR3 sequence is CASSPRLDPGEQYF. DNA of the CDR3: TGCGCCAGCAGCCCCCGACTAGATCCCGGCGAGCAGTACTTC.

The chain carries TRBV3-1 (or the pseudogene TRBV3-2) and TRBJ1-1; 8 bases match TRBD1. After removal of 1 base from V and 7 bases from J, the junction contained 8 bases not matched to a gene. Germline CDR1 is LGHDT and CDR2 is YNNKEL (reference sequence). This CDR3 region has 15 residues. The CDR3 nucleotides are TGTGCCAGCAGCCAAGCGTGGACAGGGAAGGGTGAAGCTTTCTTT. Its translation: CASSQAWTGKGEAFF.

The chain joins TRBV5-1 to TRBJ1-2; 8 bases align to TRBD1. Germline CDR1 SGHRS, CDR2 YFSETQ. This CDR3 is 15 amino acids long. The V gene end was trimmed by 5 bases and the J gene end by 0 bases; junction bases not matched to a gene: 6. The CDR3: CASRVGTGANYGYTF. CDR3 nucleotide sequence: TGCGCCAGCAGAGTCGGGACAGGTGCTAACTATGGCTACACCTTC.

The rearrangement uses TRBV30 and TRBJ1-1, with 9 bases identical to TRBD1. The CDR3 has 14 amino acids. Trimming cost V 3 bases and J 6 bases; bases outside gene matches: 8. In germline, CDR1 is GTSNPN, CDR2 SVGIG (reference sequence). The CDR3 loop is CAWRVQGAGAEAFF. The CDR3 DNA follows: TGTGCCTGGAGAGTACAGGGGGCTGGGGCTGAAGCTTTCTTT.

The rearrangement links TRBV4-3 to TRBJ2-1; 10 nucleotides match TRBD2. Germline lookup yields CDR1 LGHNA and CDR2 YSLEER. The CDR3 has 17 residues. J was trimmed by 5 bases and V by 4 bases; bases with no gene match: 11. CDR3 protein: CASSLILAGGQHNEQFF. CDR3 nucleotide sequence: TGCGCCAGCAGCCTAATCTTAGCGGGGGGACAACACAATGAGCAGTTCTTC.

The rearrangement links TRBV5-1 to TRBJ2-1, with TRBD2 matching 9 bases. The CDR3 runs 15 residues. V lost 7 bases, J lost 5 bases, and 10 bases stayed unmatched. Germline CDR1 SGHRS, CDR2 YFSETQ. For the CDR3, the DNA is TGCGCCAGCTTGGCTGTAGCGGGGGCCGACAATGAGCAGTTCTTC. Protein sequence: CASLAVAGADNEQFF.

The V and J genes are TRBV5-1 and TRBJ2-3; D gene uncertain. The germline V and J ends were trimmed by 0 bases and 4 bases, with 6 bases remaining between them. This CDR3 comprises 13 residues. Per germline, CDR1 SGHRS and CDR2 YFSETQ. CDR3 sequence (DNA): TGCGCCAGCAGCTTGGTCCCCGCAGATACGCAGTATTTT. It yields the protein CASSLVPADTQYF.